This T cell receptor beta chain was profiled in a study of identical twins. CDR1 SGHTA and CDR2 FQGNSA come from the germline V gene. Trimming took 11 bases from V and 5 from J, leaving 22 bases between them. The CDR3 is 15 residues long. TCRdb re-called the 5' RACE reads with MiXCR, one entry per CDR3 protein. The data hold about 720,000 distinct CDR3 sequences, with 15% to 20% observed a single time. The sample was also linked to a second study, of T cells expressing NK-cell markers. That source reports: The study found dominant NKG2C+ clonotypes at roughly 1.0-7.5% of CD8+ T cells in six donors.

The source of this sequence is a woman between 18 and 30 years old in good health. The V call is TRBV7-2, the J call TRBJ2-1; a weak D match, TRBD2 (7 bases). The sequencing sample was made of PBMCs. The CDR3 here is CASAQNRRGHNEQFF. For the CDR3, the DNA is TGTGCCTCAGCTCAGAATCGGCGGGGGCACAATGAGCAGTTCTTC. The full variable domain, completed using reference TRBV7-2 and TRBJ2-1, is GAGVSQSPSNKVTEKGKDVELRCDPISGHTALYWYRQSLGQGLEFLIYFQGNSAPDKSGLPSDRFSAERTGGSVSTLTIQRTQQEDSAVYLCASAQNRRGHNEQFFGPGTRLTVL.